This note documents a single T cell receptor (beta chain) sequence. The antigen remains undetermined. V was pared by 4 bases and J by 1 base, with 20 bases between. Germline lookup yields CDR1 MGHRA and CDR2 YSYEKL. The CDR3 runs 17 residues. This sample is drawn from a study of a mutant IDH1 vaccine in newly diagnosed glioma. Study summary: The earlier regimen, radiotherapy, temozolomide, or both, was most often both. Visits V12 and V13 fell at weeks 35 and 47, respectively. Findings and limits, study-wide: Top peripheral T cell clonotype shifts appeared unrelated to pseudoprogression.

Sample time point: week 47, end of study. The content of each vaccine dose was 300 ug of mutant IDH1 20-mer peptide, and topical imiquimod accompanied it. Produced via immunoSEQ multiplex PCR; TCRdb's table is partial and in-frame only. The sample holds 50,000 or so clones, 70% to 85% seen once. The J gene is TRBJ2-7, the V gene TRBV4-1, with D possibly being TRBD1 or TRBD2 (5 bases each). The source is a woman in her 30s with glioma. Some clones in this sample may be carry-over from other donors' samples. The source was PBMCs, collected from a glioma patient whose treatment included an IDH1 peptide vaccine. Here the CDR3 DNA reads TGCGCCAGCAGCCGTTTCTCAGGGACCGCGTTTTCCTACGAGCAGTACTTC. Its translation: CASSRFSGTAFSYEQYF.